The TCR beta chain described here comes from a study of cytomegalovirus exposure and HLA in healthy donors. The donors were members of the validation cohort comprising some 130 subjects, separate from the roughly 700-subject first cohort. Clones were sequenced by immunoSEQ multiplex PCR, and TCRdb holds only the in-frame ones, with some missing. The sample contains over 150,000 clones, roughly 84% of which appear only once. As to this clone: Its antigen is undetermined.

Study findings and constraints: Subsequent analysis revealed that first-cohort TCR clusters tended to co-occur in the 130 or so validation repertoires. Three CMV-associated chains were confirmed in vitro to be specific for CMV antigens. Reports showed the classifier diagnosing cytomegalovirus status with high specificity and sensitivity.

V lost 3 bases, J lost 4 bases, and 16 bases lay in between. Germline CDR1 is MNHNS and CDR2 is SASEGT. The CDR3 is 16 residues long. This sequence joins TRBV6-1 and TRBJ1-3; weak D call: TRBD1 (5 bases). Sequences were obtained from PBMCs. This TCR was recovered from a human donor in good health. This CDR3 reads CASSDPLRARGNTIYF. For the CDR3, the DNA is TGTGCCAGCAGTGACCCGCTCAGGGCACGCGGAAACACCATATATTTT.